Shown below are 21 T cell receptor beta chains from a single sample sequenced in a study of blood T cell dynamics during melanoma immunotherapy. Overall study results and limits: Among sorted CD8+ subsets, immune-effector cells had the highest clonality and cell-free DNA similarity.

Some clones are missing from TCRdb's copy, which holds only in-frame ones; the method was immunoSEQ multiplex PCR. The repertoire consists of 750 to 900 clones, with 84% occurring once and the leading ten covering around 10%. These TCRs' antigens remain unknown. The time point here: week 3, after first cycle of checkpoint inhibitor. Memory T cells counted as immune-effector cells when CD3+ CD4- CD8+ CD45RA- CD45RO-high CD27- CCR7-. Sample: CD8+ T cells from blood, taken from a patient treated with checkpoint blockade. These receptors all stem from a human donor with melanoma.

The chain has TRBV9 and TRBJ2-3; a weak D match, TRBD1 (5 bases). Trimming took 3 bases from V and 1 from J, leaving 15 bases between them. The CDR3 sequence is 16 residues long. Germline V lookup: CDR1 SGDLS, CDR2 YYNGEE. The CDR3 DNA reads as TGTGCCAGCAGCGCCTACCAAGGGGCTGGCACAGATACGCAGTATTTT. Translated, it gives CASSAYQGAGTDTQYF. Using reference TRBV9 and TRBJ2-3 for the parts outside the CDR3, the full variable domain is DSGVTQTPKHLITATGQRVTLRCSPRSGDLSVYWYQQSLDQGLQFLIQYYNGEERAKGNILERFSAQQFPDLHSELNLSSLELGDSALYFCASSAYQGAGTDTQYFGPGTRLTVL.

This clone was observed a single time. The chain uses TRBV25-1 and TRBJ1-4; D is unclear. This CDR3 is 12 amino acids long. V shed 10 bases and J shed 8 bases, with 14 bases lying between them. Germline V gene data show CDR1 as MGHDK and CDR2 as SYGVNS. The CDR3 spells CATRAGLEKLFF. DNA for the CDR3: TGTGCCACCCGGGCGGGCCTGGAAAAACTGTTTTTT.

The chain is built from TRBV6-1 and TRBJ2-1; D call uncertain. The length of the CDR3 is 15 residues. V was shortened by 1 base and J by 8 bases, with 15 bases between the two germline ends. Germline V CDR1 and CDR2: MNHNS, SASEGT. CDR3 region: CASSEVVGLYDEQFF. In DNA, the CDR3 is TGTGCCAGCAGTGAAGTGGTGGGGTTGTACGATGAGCAGTTCTTC.

The chain couples TRBV5-4 to TRBJ1-4; D not resolved. In germline, CDR1 is SGHNT, CDR2 YYREEE (reference sequence). The V and J ends lost 0 bases and 10 bases respectively, with 16 bases between them. The CDR3 consists of 15 residues. The CDR3 coding sequence is TGTGCCAGCAGCTTGGATCGGCAGGATCGAAGAAAACTGTTTTTT. This sequence encodes CASSLDRQDRRKLFF.

The rearrangement joins TRBV4-1 to TRBJ2-1; D call uncertain. Trimming removed 3 bases from V and 6 bases from J, with 9 bases in between. The CDR3 has 13 residues. Germline assignment: CDR1 MGHRA and CDR2 YSYEKL. CDR3 sequence (DNA): TGCGCCAGCAGCCACCAAAACGGCAATGAGCAGTTCTTC. Protein sequence: CASSHQNGNEQFF.

This clone was detected only once. The chain has TRBV5-1 and TRBJ1-1; 8 bases line up with TRBD1. Looked up from germline, CDR1 is SGHRS and CDR2 is YFSETQ. The CDR3 runs to 16 residues. J was trimmed by 0 bases and V by 2 bases; bases with no gene match: 6. The CDR3 coding sequence is TGCGCCAGCAGCTTAGGACAGGGAAGGTTGAACACTGAAGCTTTCTTT. This translates into CASSLGQGRLNTEAFF.

CDR3 protein: CATSREGGLEPYEQYF. In DNA form, the CDR3 reads TGTGCCACCAGCAGAGAAGGGGGGCTCGAGCCCTACGAGCAGTACTTC. The gene calls are TRBV15 and TRBJ2-7; D tentatively reads TRBD1 or TRBD2 (6 bases each). CDR1 and CDR2 from the germline V gene are LNHNV and YYDKDF (reference sequence). CDR3 length: 16 residues. The V end was cut by 0 bases, the J end by 2 bases, with 14 bases between.

The rearrangement links TRBV15 to TRBJ2-3, with D perhaps matching TRBD1 (5 bases). This CDR3 contains 13 residues. With 5 bases removed from V and 0 bases from J, the gap between germline ends came to 6 bases. Per the germline V gene, CDR1 is LNHNV and CDR2 is YYDKDF (reference sequence). In DNA form, the CDR3 reads TGTGCCACCAGCCGACAGAGCACAGATACGCAGTATTTT. It is translated as CATSRQSTDTQYF. The full variable domain, rest sourced from reference TRBV15 and TRBJ2-3, is DAMVIQNPRYQVTQFGKPVTLSCSQTLNHNVMYWYQQKSSQAPKLLFHYYDKDFNNEADTPDNFQSRRPNTSFCFLDIRSPGLGDTAMYLCATSRQSTDTQYFGPGTRLTVL.

This clone has only a few counts. The rearrangement uses TRBV7-9 and TRBJ1-4, with TRBD1 matching 7 bases. In germline, CDR1 is SEHNR, CDR2 FQNEAQ (reference sequence). The J segment lost 5 bases and the V segment lost 3 bases, leaving 6 bases of the junction unmatched. This CDR3 region has 15 residues. The chain's CDR3 is CASSFRDSGNEKLFF. The DNA of the CDR3 is TGTGCCAGCAGCTTCCGGGACAGTGGGAATGAAAAACTGTTTTTT. Full variable domain (rest looked up from reference TRBV7-9 and TRBJ1-4): DTGVSQNPRHKITKRGQNVTFRCDPISEHNRLYWYRQTLGQGPEFLTYFQNEAQLEKSRLLSDRFSAERPKGSFSTLEIQRTEQGDSAMYLCASSFRDSGNEKLFFGSGTQLSVL.

The gene calls are TRBV18 and TRBJ2-7; no definite D call. This CDR3 contains 16 residues. Germline CDR1 KGHSH, CDR2 LQKENI. V was shortened by 3 bases and J by 2 bases, with 17 bases between the two germline ends. The CDR3 here is CASSPLDRAIPYEQYF. The DNA of the CDR3 is TGTGCCAGCTCACCCCTCGATCGAGCAATTCCCTACGAGCAGTACTTC.

The J gene is TRBJ2-7, the V gene TRBV28, with 9 bases that match TRBD1. CDR1 and CDR2 (germline): MDHEN, SYDVKM. The CDR3 sequence is 16 residues long. The junction had 11 bases not matched to a gene; V was cut back by 5 bases and J by 3 bases. In nucleotides, the CDR3 is TGTGCCAGCAGTCCCCCTGGGACAGGGAGAAACTACGAGCAGTACTTC. It encodes CASSPPGTGRNYEQYF.

V is TRBV5-6 and J is TRBJ2-7; the match to TRBD1 covers 9 bases. CDR1 is SGHDT, CDR2 YYEEEE, per germline. This CDR3 comprises 17 residues. J gave up 5 bases and V 0 bases, and 12 bases lay outside the gene matches. CDR3 sequence reads: CASSLVGQGFGLDEQYF. The CDR3 DNA reads as TGTGCCAGCAGCTTGGTGGGACAGGGATTCGGATTGGACGAGCAGTACTTC.

The genes are TRBV5-4 and TRBJ2-7; unclear D gene. The germline CDR1 and CDR2 sequences are SGHNT and YYREEE (reference sequence). The CDR3 contains 11 residues. V dropped 4 bases and J dropped 7 bases, with 9 bases sitting between them. For the CDR3, the DNA is TGTGCCAGCAGCAGCACGAGGGAGCAGTACTTC. Translation: CASSSTREQYF.

This chain connects TRBV7-9 to TRBJ1-1; D is ambiguous. V was pared by 3 bases and J by 10 bases, with 9 bases between. The germline V gene has CDR1 SEHNR and CDR2 FQNEAQ (reference sequence). CDR3 length: 11 residues. CDR3 coding DNA: TGTGCCAGCAGCTTGCCACGTGGAGCTTTCTTT. Translated: CASSLPRGAFF.

The CDR3 loop is CASSKTGGLNEQYF. CDR3 coding DNA: TGTGCCAGCAGTAAGACAGGGGGCCTGAACGAGCAGTACTTC. V usage is TRBV2 and J usage is TRBJ2-7, with 10 bases aligning to TRBD1. Germline V CDR1 and CDR2: SNHLY, FYNNEI. The CDR3 runs 14 residues. V lost 5 bases and J lost 5; bases outside the gene matches: 6.

The chain couples TRBV10-3 to TRBJ2-3, with TRBD1 matching 8 bases. Trimming took 3 bases from V and 1 from J; bases not matched to a gene: 6. The CDR3 is 16 residues long. Per germline, CDR1 ENHRY and CDR2 SYGVKD. The DNA of the CDR3 is TGTGCCATCAGTGACTATCCGGGACAGGGCACAGATACGCAGTATTTT. It is translated as CAISDYPGQGTDTQYF.

V is TRBV27 and J is TRBJ2-3; D gene ambiguous. V was clipped by 2 bases and J by 8 bases, with 5 bases between them. Germline assignment: CDR1 MNHEY and CDR2 SMNVEV (reference sequence). The CDR3 extends over 11 amino acids. The CDR3 sequence is CASSLSVTQYF. The CDR3 region has the DNA TGTGCCAGCAGTTTAAGCGTTACGCAGTATTTT.

The chain couples TRBV5-4 to TRBJ1-1; D call uncertain. Germline-derived CDR1 and CDR2 are SGHNT and YYREEE (reference sequence). CDR3 length: 13 residues. The ends were cut back, 5 bases at V and 8 bases at J, with 16 bases in the middle. CDR3 sequence reads: CASRSTRSGEAFF. The CDR3, as DNA: TGTGCCAGCAGATCTACCCGTTCAGGAGAAGCTTTCTTT.

The chain is built from TRBV2 and TRBJ2-3; the D gene is possibly TRBD2 (6 bases). Germline V CDR1 and CDR2: SNHLY, FYNNEI. Trimming stripped 0 bases from V and 1 base from J, with 11 bases between. The CDR3 is 16 residues long. CDR3 in amino acids: CASSEALTGGTDTQYF. In DNA form, the CDR3 reads TGTGCCAGCAGTGAAGCGCTGACGGGAGGCACAGATACGCAGTATTTT.

The chain recombines TRBV29-1 with TRBJ2-5, with D perhaps assigned TRBD1 or TRBD2 (5 bases each). Germline V CDR1 and CDR2: SQVTM, ANQGSEA. The V and J ends lost 0 bases and 5 bases respectively, with 19 bases between them. The CDR3 is 16 residues long. The CDR3: CSVEDPIEGFGETQYF. The DNA of the CDR3 is TGCAGCGTTGAAGATCCTATCGAGGGGTTCGGGGAGACCCAGTACTTC.

This sequence joins TRBV9 and TRBJ2-6, with D perhaps TRBD1 (6 bases). In germline, CDR1 is SGDLS, CDR2 YYNGEE. V was shortened by 7 bases and J by 4 bases, with 12 bases between the two germline ends. The length of the CDR3 is 14 residues. The DNA of the CDR3 is TGTGCCAGCGCGGACGACAGGGGGGCCAACGTCCTGACTTTC. Translating gives CASADDRGANVLTF.